Presented here are 9 T cell receptor beta chains from one specimen sequenced in a study of response to subunit inactivated influenza vaccine. MiXCR was run by TCRdb on the RT-PCR reads, yielding one entry per CDR3 protein. The sample consists of about 520,000 distinct CDR3 sequences, roughly 27% of them appearing once. Here the sequenced sample was CD4+ T cells sorted from PBMCs, taken 5 to 6 days after vaccination. These receptors were obtained from a man aged 45-65 years who received an inactivated influenza vaccine.

CDR3 sequence: CASSFGRGSSDTQYF. CDR3 DNA sequence: TGCGCCAGCAGCTTCGGGAGGGGGTCTTCGGATACGCAGTATTTT. This chain connects TRBV5-1 to TRBJ2-3; 8 nucleotides align to TRBD2. Germline V gene sequence: CDR1 SGHRS, CDR2 YFSETQ. V lost 2 bases and J lost 6; bases outside the gene matches: 8. This CDR3 is built from 15 residues.

The genes are TRBV7-6 and TRBJ1-1; 8 nucleotides line up with TRBD1. From germline, CDR1 is SGHVS and CDR2 FNYEAQ. V shed 0 bases, J shed 11 bases, and the junction held 5 bases outside the gene matches. This CDR3 region has 13 residues. CDR3 sequence (DNA): TGTGCCAGCAGCTTAGCCGACAGGGGTTCGGCTTTCTTT. Its translation: CASSLADRGSAFF.

The rearrangement joins TRBV7-2 to TRBJ2-1, with 11 bases matching TRBD2. Trimming cost V 5 bases and J 9 bases; bases outside gene matches: 9. Germline V gene sequence: CDR1 SGHTA, CDR2 FQGNSA. The CDR3 length is 15 residues. The CDR3 DNA follows: TGTGCCAGCAGCAAGACCGGGACTAGCGGTGGTGAGCAGTTCTTC. Its protein product is CASSKTGTSGGEQFF.

This rearrangement joins TRBV5-6 to TRBJ1-5; no firm D call. Per germline, CDR1 SGHDT and CDR2 YYEEEE. Trimming took 1 base from V and 4 from J, leaving 3 bases between them. This CDR3 comprises 12 residues. The CDR3 reads CASSLRNQPQHF. The DNA of the CDR3 is TGTGCCAGCAGCTTGAGGAATCAGCCCCAGCATTTT.

This clonotype occurred a few times. The CDR3 coding sequence is TGTGCCACCAGCCGTAGACAGGCGTTACGGACAGATACGCAGTATTTT. Its protein is CATSRRQALRTDTQYF. This chain links TRBV15 with TRBJ2-3; tentatively, D is TRBD1 (6 bases). Germline assignment: CDR1 LNHNV and CDR2 YYDKDF (reference sequence). CDR3 length: 16 amino acids. V dropped 5 bases and J dropped 3 bases, with 18 bases sitting between them.

This clonotype occurred many times. The chain recombines TRBV21-1 with TRBJ2-3. TRBV21-1 is annotated as a pseudogene. The CDR3 runs 16 residues. CDR3 DNA sequence: TGTGCCAGCACCACCCTAGATGATCATTACACAGATACGCAGTATTTT. Its translation is CASTTLDDHYTDTQYF.

V is TRBV4-2 and J is TRBJ1-2, with D possibly matching TRBD1 (6 bases). V was cut by 0 bases and J by 0 bases, with 11 bases left in between. The CDR3 is made up of 16 amino acids. Germline V gene lookup returns CDR1 LGHNA and CDR2 YNFKEQ. The CDR3 nucleotides are TGTGCCAGCAGCCAAGATCGGACAGCCTCTAACTATGGCTACACCTTC. It yields the protein CASSQDRTASNYGYTF.

The V gene is TRBV6-5, the J gene TRBJ2-3; D might be TRBD1 (5 bases). Trimming cost V 2 bases and J 5 bases, with 14 bases left between them. Germline V gene lookup returns CDR1 MNHEY and CDR2 SVGAGI. The length of the CDR3 is 15 residues. CDR3 sequence reads: CASSYKGRRGDTQYF. For the CDR3, the DNA is TGTGCCAGCAGTTACAAGGGGCGCCGAGGAGATACGCAGTATTTT.

The chain links TRBV5-1 to TRBJ2-1; 8 nucleotides agree with TRBD2. V was pared by 0 bases and J by 6 bases, with 5 bases of the junction left unmatched. Germline CDR1 and CDR2: SGHRS and YFSETQ. The CDR3 spans 15 residues. The CDR3 is CASSLVGRGSNEQFF. The DNA for the CDR3 is TGCGCCAGCAGCTTGGTCGGGAGGGGGAGCAATGAGCAGTTCTTC.